The 30 T cell receptor beta chains in this list originate from one sample, sequenced in a study of blood T cell repertoires in COVID-19. The repertoire was sequenced with immunoSEQ multiplex PCR; TCRdb's copy has only in-frame clones and lacks some. The top ten hold under 3% of the sample, which has about 140,000 clones, about three quarters seen once. The sample was PBMCs or T cells enriched from blood (not recorded which). All receptors come from a woman aged 45-59 years who had recovered from COVID-19.

The chain employs TRBV13 and TRBJ1-4; D remains unclear. Trimming cost V 5 bases and J 9 bases, with 10 bases left between them. The germline CDR1 and CDR2 sequences are PRHDT and FYEKMQ (reference sequence). This CDR3 has 12 amino acids. In DNA form, the CDR3 reads TGTGCCAGCAGCCGAGCGGCCCAAAAACTGTTTTTT. This codes for CASSRAAQKLFF.

The rearrangement joins TRBV10-3 to TRBJ2-7, with a tentative D call TRBD2 (6 bases). The CDR3 is 15 amino acids. From germline, CDR1 is ENHRY and CDR2 SYGVKD. Trimming took off 4 bases at V and 2 bases at J, with 15 bases between the two ends. This CDR3 is CAISVGGERAYEQYF. Written as DNA, the CDR3 is TGTGCCATCAGTGTTGGCGGGGAAAGAGCCTACGAGCAGTACTTC.

The CDR3 DNA is TGCGCCAGCTATAGCGGGGGTCCCTACAATGAGCAGTTCTTC. It is translated as CASYSGGPYNEQFF. This sequence joins TRBV5-1 and TRBJ2-1; 9 bases are a match to TRBD2. The germline V gene encodes CDR1 SGHRS and CDR2 YFSETQ. The CDR3 contains 14 residues. Trimming cost V 7 bases and J 2 bases; bases outside gene matches: 4.

This chain joins TRBV19 and TRBJ1-6, with TRBD1 matching 9 bases. Germline trimming cut 5 bases from V and 11 bases from J; bases unmatched to any gene: 7. The CDR3 spans 14 residues. CDR1 is LNHDA and CDR2 is SQIVND in the germline V gene (reference sequence). The CDR3 loop reads CASSLGTGKPPLHF. CDR3 bases: TGTGCCAGTAGTCTTGGGACAGGGAAACCACCCCTCCACTTT. The full variable domain, its missing parts supplied by reference TRBV19 and TRBJ1-6, is DGGITQSPKYLFRKEGQNVTLSCEQNLNHDAMYWYRQDPGQGLRLIYYSQIVNDFQKGDIAEGYSVSREKKESFPLTVTSAQKNPTAFYLCASSLGTGKPPLHFGNGTRLTVT.

CDR3 residues: CASSPGTGLYEQYF. CDR3 in DNA: TGTGCCAGCTCACCAGGGACAGGGTTGTACGAGCAGTACTTC. This sequence joins TRBV18 and TRBJ2-7, with TRBD1 matching 9 bases. Trimming at V came to 2 bases and at J to 4 bases, leaving 3 bases not matched to a gene. Germline V gene lookup returns CDR1 KGHSH and CDR2 LQKENI. The CDR3 is 14 amino acids.

The J gene is TRBJ2-1, the V gene TRBV13; 11 positions agree with TRBD2. The V and J ends lost 5 bases and 9 bases, in that order; junction bases with no gene match: 15. Germline CDR1 is PRHDT and CDR2 is FYEKMQ (reference sequence). This CDR3 spans 17 amino acids. The CDR3 nucleotides read TGTGCCAGCAGCCCGCTACTAGCGGGGGCACCTCTCGGTGAGCAGTTCTTC. It translates to CASSPLLAGAPLGEQFF.

CDR3 in DNA: TGTGCCAGCACTGGGGGAGGGAGGCCCTATGGCTACACCTTC. Translating it yields CASTGGGRPYGYTF. The chain couples TRBV9 to TRBJ1-2; D may be TRBD1 (5 bases). Deletions cut 6 bases from V and 4 bases from J, with 16 bases between. Germline lookup yields CDR1 SGDLS and CDR2 YYNGEE. The CDR3 is 14 residues long.

The J gene is TRBJ2-6, the V gene TRBV6-5; a weak D match, TRBD1 (5 bases). Germline V CDR1 and CDR2: MNHEY, SVGAGI. V lost 6 bases to trimming and J lost 0 bases, with 6 bases between them. The CDR3 loop spans 14 amino acids. The CDR3 here is CASRTGSGANVLTF. In nucleotides, the CDR3 is TGTGCCAGCAGAACAGGCTCTGGGGCCAACGTCCTGACTTTC.

This clone was seen only a few times. V usage is TRBV30 and J usage is TRBJ2-2; 7 nucleotides line up with TRBD1. Germline V gene sequence: CDR1 GTSNPN, CDR2 SVGIG (reference sequence). This CDR3 contains 12 residues. With 4 bases clipped from V and 4 bases from J, the junction kept 0 bases outside the gene matches. The CDR3 coding sequence is TGTGCCTGGACAGGGGGCACCGGGGAGCTGTTTTTT. This gives the protein CAWTGGTGELFF.

This rearrangement joins TRBV6-5 to TRBJ1-3; D is perhaps TRBD1 (5 bases). Per germline, CDR1 MNHEY and CDR2 SVGAGI. This CDR3 has 15 amino acids. Deletions cut 5 bases from V and 3 bases from J, with 14 bases between. The CDR3 nucleotides are TGTGCCAGCAGTCCCGGCCAGGGCTATGGAAACACCATATATTTT. This translates into CASSPGQGYGNTIYF.

This clone was observed a single time. CDR3 in DNA: TGTGCCAGCAACCCTATCGGGGAGGGGAACTATGGCTACACCTTC. The encoded protein is CASNPIGEGNYGYTF. The chain joins TRBV6-5 to TRBJ1-2, with D maybe TRBD1 (5 bases). Deletions cut 7 bases from V and 2 bases from J, with 17 bases between. In germline, CDR1 is MNHEY, CDR2 SVGAGI. The CDR3 sequence is 15 residues long.

The chain joins TRBV20-1 to TRBJ1-1; 7 nucleotides agree with TRBD1. Germline trimming cut 5 bases from V and 3 bases from J; bases unmatched to any gene: 0. This CDR3 region has 11 residues. Germline lookup yields CDR1 DFQATT and CDR2 SNEGSKA (reference sequence). In nucleotides, the CDR3 is TGCAGTGCTCAGGGGGACACTGAAGCTTTCTTT. Its translation: CSAQGDTEAFF.

This rearrangement joins TRBV18 to TRBJ1-5, with D possibly being TRBD1 (5 bases). Trimming took off 3 bases at V and 4 bases at J, with 13 bases between the two ends. Germline V lookup: CDR1 KGHSH, CDR2 LQKENI. The length of the CDR3 is 15 residues. The CDR3 sequence: CASSPGQGLNQPQHF. CDR3 DNA sequence: TGTGCCAGCTCACCGGGTCAGGGATTAAATCAGCCCCAGCATTTT.

The chain combines TRBV3-1 (or the pseudogene TRBV3-2) with TRBJ1-6; D uncertain. The CDR3 loop spans 13 amino acids. Trimming cost V 3 bases and J 7 bases, with 7 bases left between them. Germline V gives CDR1 LGHDT, CDR2 YNNKEL (reference sequence). In DNA form, the CDR3 reads TGTGCCAGCAGCCAGGGCGGGAATTCACCCCTCCACTTT. This encodes CASSQGGNSPLHF.

This clone has only one observation. This chain joins TRBV29-1 and TRBJ1-5; 9 bases are shared with TRBD1. Trimming at V came to 5 bases and at J to 4 bases, leaving 9 bases not matched to a gene. Germline V gives CDR1 SQVTM, CDR2 ANQGSEA. The CDR3 length is 15 residues. The CDR3 DNA reads TGCAGCGTTCTAACAGGACAGGGGAGGAATCAGCCCCAGCATTTT. Its protein is CSVLTGQGRNQPQHF. Full variable domain (outside the CDR3, taken from reference TRBV29-1 and TRBJ1-5): SAVISQKPSRDICQRGTSLTIQCQVDSQVTMMFWYRQQPGQSLTLIATANQGSEATYESGFVIDKFPISRPNLTFSTLTVSNMSPEDSSIYLCSVLTGQGRNQPQHFGDGTRLSIL.

This clone was observed a handful of times. V usage is TRBV19 and J usage is TRBJ2-2; a possible D gene is TRBD1 (6 bases). The CDR3 runs to 15 residues. V shed 3 bases and J shed 4 bases, with 12 bases lying between them. Germline CDR1 and CDR2: LNHDA and SQIVND (reference sequence). The CDR3 region is CASSMGTGTTGELFF. In nucleotides, the CDR3 is TGTGCCAGTAGTATGGGAACAGGGACCACCGGGGAGCTGTTTTTT.

The chain carries TRBV27 and TRBJ1-5, with D perhaps TRBD1 (5 bases). CDR1 is MNHEY, CDR2 SMNVEV, per germline (reference sequence). V shed 5 bases and J shed 5 bases, with 19 bases lying between them. The CDR3 totals 16 residues. The CDR3 nucleotides are TGTGCCAGCAGTCTCCGCCCCCCGGGCAGGGATCAGCCCCAGCATTTT. It specifies CASSLRPPGRDQPQHF.

The chain links TRBV4-1 to TRBJ1-3; D remains unclear. V was shortened by 0 bases and J by 2 bases, with 14 bases between the two germline ends. CDR1 is MGHRA, CDR2 YSYEKL, per germline. The CDR3 is made up of 17 amino acids. Written as DNA, the CDR3 is TGCGCCAGCAGCCAAGATACGGCGGGGAGAACTGGAAACACCATATATTTT. Translated, it gives CASSQDTAGRTGNTIYF.

The count of this clone is one. The J gene is TRBJ1-5, the V gene TRBV6-1; TRBD1 matches at 7 bases. V gave up 0 bases and J gave up 7 bases; unmatched junction bases: 3. Germline V lookup: CDR1 MNHNS, CDR2 SASEGT. This CDR3 is built from 14 residues. CDR3 DNA sequence: TGTGCCAGCAGTGAAGCCGCAGGGGGGCAGCCCCAGCATTTT. Amino acids: CASSEAAGGQPQHF.

The gene calls are TRBV5-4 and TRBJ1-5; a weak D match, TRBD1 (6 bases). Per the germline V gene, CDR1 is SGHNT and CDR2 is YYREEE (reference sequence). V lost 4 bases and J lost 0, with 14 bases in between. The CDR3 loop spans 16 amino acids. CDR3 loop: CASSQGGASSNQPQHF. The CDR3 DNA reads TGTGCCAGCAGCCAAGGGGGGGCTTCTAGCAATCAGCCCCAGCATTTT.

The chain recombines TRBV19 with TRBJ2-7, with a possible D match to TRBD2 (6 bases). The germline V and J ends were trimmed by 5 bases and 2 bases, with 13 bases remaining between them. The CDR3 consists of 14 residues. Germline V lookup: CDR1 LNHDA, CDR2 SQIVND (reference sequence). The CDR3 DNA reads as TGTGCCAGTAGTGCGGACGGGAGAACCTACGAGCAGTACTTC. Translating gives CASSADGRTYEQYF.

This clone was seen only a few times. This chain uses TRBV19 with TRBJ1-2; 8 positions match TRBD1. This CDR3 has 16 amino acids. From germline, CDR1 is LNHDA and CDR2 SQIVND (reference sequence). V was clipped by 6 bases and J by 3 bases; unmatched bases: 12. This CDR3 reads CASRQSTGQGDYGYTF. The CDR3, as DNA: TGTGCCAGTAGGCAATCCACAGGACAGGGAGACTATGGCTACACCTTC.

The chain links TRBV7-9 to TRBJ2-6; 7 bases line up with TRBD1. Per the germline V gene, CDR1 is SEHNR and CDR2 is FQNEAQ (reference sequence). J lost 2 bases, V lost 5 bases, and 3 bases had no gene match. The CDR3 runs 15 residues. The CDR3 is CASSPQGAGANVLTF. The CDR3 DNA is TGTGCCAGCAGCCCCCAGGGGGCTGGGGCCAACGTCCTGACTTTC. The whole variable domain, filled in from reference TRBV7-9 and TRBJ2-6, reads DTGVSQNPRHKITKRGQNVTFRCDPISEHNRLYWYRQTLGQGPEFLTYFQNEAQLEKSRLLSDRFSAERPKGSFSTLEIQRTEQGDSAMYLCASSPQGAGANVLTFGAGSRLTVL.

This clone has only one observation. This chain joins TRBV7-8 and TRBJ2-5; TRBD1 matches at 7 bases. The V segment lost 5 bases and the J segment 2 bases; nucleotides outside the gene matches: 5. The CDR3 spans 14 residues. The germline CDR1 and CDR2 sequences are SGHVS and FQNEAQ. CDR3 in DNA: TGTGCCAGCAGCCGGGACAGAAGACAAGAGACCCAGTACTTC. It specifies CASSRDRRQETQYF.

This chain connects TRBV27 to TRBJ2-7, with D uncertain. This CDR3 has 11 amino acids. CDR1 and CDR2 from the germline V gene are MNHEY and SMNVEV (reference sequence). Trimming cost V 5 bases and J 5 bases, with 7 bases left between them. The CDR3 DNA reads TGTGCCAGCAGTGAGAGCAACGAGCAGTACTTC. Translated: CASSESNEQYF.

V gene TRBV20-1 combines with J gene TRBJ1-5; 7 positions match TRBD1. V shed 3 bases, J shed 6 bases, and the junction held 5 bases outside the gene matches. The CDR3 has 13 residues. Germline CDR1 reads DFQATT; CDR2 reads SNEGSKA (reference sequence). The CDR3 nucleotides are TGCAGTGCTAGTAGACAGGGCGGTCAGCCCCAGCATTTT. It translates to CSASRQGGQPQHF.

The chain employs TRBV6-1 and TRBJ1-2; TRBD1 matches 10 bases. The CDR3 contains 15 residues. Per the germline V gene, CDR1 is MNHNS and CDR2 is SASEGT. V lost 3 bases and J lost 3; bases outside the gene matches: 4. DNA for the CDR3: TGTGCCAGCAGTGAGAGGGACAGGGGAGACTATGGCTACACCTTC. This encodes CASSERDRGDYGYTF.

This clone came up a few times. The V call is TRBV5-1, the J call TRBJ1-1, with 9 bases matching TRBD1. With 4 bases clipped from V and 0 bases from J, the junction kept 7 bases outside the gene matches. Germline CDR1 and CDR2: SGHRS and YFSETQ. CDR3 length: 16 amino acids. The CDR3 region has the DNA TGCGCCAGCAGCCCCGGACAGGGGACGATGAACACTGAAGCTTTCTTT. Encoded protein: CASSPGQGTMNTEAFF.

This rearrangement joins TRBV2 to TRBJ2-1, with a possible D match to TRBD2 (5 bases). Trimming stripped 6 bases from V and 7 bases from J, with 22 bases between. Germline lookup yields CDR1 SNHLY and CDR2 FYNNEI. The CDR3 runs 16 residues. The CDR3 here is CASSALGLATRNEQFF. CDR3 bases: TGTGCCAGCAGCGCCCTCGGGCTAGCTACTAGGAATGAGCAGTTCTTC.

This chain links TRBV6-5 with TRBJ1-5, with TRBD1 identical over 8 bases. Germline CDR1 reads MNHEY; CDR2 reads SVGAGI. The CDR3 sequence is 13 residues long. Germline trimming cut 5 bases from V and 6 bases from J; bases unmatched to any gene: 3. In DNA form, the CDR3 reads TGTGCCAGCAGTACAGGGGGAAGTCAGCCCCAGCATTTT. Translated, it gives CASSTGGSQPQHF.